This TCR beta chain appears in the sequencing data of a study of cytomegalovirus exposure and HLA in healthy donors. Germline CDR1 SGHAT, CDR2 FQDESV (reference sequence). The CDR3 consists of 17 residues. With 5 bases removed from V and 7 bases from J, the gap between germline ends came to 23 bases. PCR was performed using 60 Vbeta and 13 Jbeta primers. Produced via immunoSEQ multiplex PCR; TCRdb's table is partial and in-frame only. In the table there are about 85,000 clones, 80% of which are singletons. The genes are TRBV11-1 and TRBJ2-2; no reliable D call. The sample consisted of PBMCs. The clonotype was recovered from a woman between 45 and 65 years old in good health and CMV-seropositive. The CDR3 DNA sequence: TGTGCCAGCAGCGCCGAATCCGGTTCCGAGTTTGTCGGGGAGCTGTTTTTT. It translates to CASSAESGSEFVGELFF.